Below, one T cell receptor (beta chain) is given with its context. Its antigen remains unidentified. Base qualities were left out, and no much larger clone turns up one base away. V loses 4 bases at its end and J loses 3 bases; junction bases beyond the gene matches: 3. CDR3 length: 15 amino acids, cysteine to phenylalanine. Left in the record is the CDR3 DNA by itself, 45 bases read in frame from the first base. Reading the germline V gene gives CDR1 MGHRA and CDR2 YSYEKL. Each collaborating institution followed its own protocols to collect whole blood in K2EDTA tubes. For TCRbeta analysis, collaborator samples were shipped as frozen whole blood, as isolated PBMCs, or as DNA extracted from either sample type. These data are taken from a study of blood T cell repertoires in COVID-19 (dated by TCRdb to between 2020 and 2021). Regarding the study in general: Samples covering the acute and convalescent phases of COVID-19 were provided by collaborators in the United States, Italy and Spain. The samples were drawn from the first 160 participants of the ongoing ImmuneRACE study and from about 1,200 subjects provided by 6 global collaborators. Deeply sampled blood TCRbeta repertoires from subjects exposed to, actively infected with, or recovered from COVID-19 were included in the dataset. The material from the prospective study consisted of cDNA or gDNA derived from T cells, B-cell-depleted T cells, or PBMCs. Sample metadata almost always included a de-identified subject ID, COVID-19 status, age in years and sex. HLA class I and class II types, where available, came from metadata supplied by the sample provider rather than from assay-based typing. The repertoires were made available in a free public database intended to serve as a resource for research on the immune response to SARS-CoV-2. Points the paper makes about the study in general: The amount of clinical and demographic metadata varied by source and participant and was provided uncurated.

TCRbeta CDR3 regions were amplified from genomic DNA by means of the immunoSEQ Assay, a bias-controlled multiplex PCR. As for the original processing: The number of nucleated cells in each sample was estimated from the amplification of reference gene primers within the assay. To quantify the absolute abundance of each unique TCRbeta CDR3 rearrangement, sequence reads were collapsed and filtered. For each sample, productive Simpson clonality was calculated by taking the square root of Simpson's diversity index across productive rearrangements. What TCRdb holds here is the immuneACCESS table cut down to in-frame rearrangements. Part of the clones is not present; checked against another copy, under half of the missing clones reflect an unresolved V gene, and the others are unexplained. V, J and clone size are those of that table, while D and trimming were read from the DNA. The sample table lists approximately 130,000 clones, around 78% of them with a count of one. The ten most abundant clones make up approximately 11% of the sample.

This receptor was obtained from a human donor in a cohort sampled during active COVID-19. Source material: peripheral blood. The rearranged chain carries TRBV4-1 and TRBJ2-1, and 10 bases in between align with TRBD2. The sequenced DNA is TGCGCCAGCAGCCGAACTAGCGGGGTCTACAATGAGCAGTTCTTC. This encodes CASSRTSGVYNEQFF.